This T cell receptor beta chain originates from a study of blood T cell repertoires in COVID-19. At the level of the study: Sources were T cells, B-cell-depleted T cells, or PBMCs; the material itself was cDNA or gDNA.

Trimming stripped 4 bases from V and 6 bases from J, with 11 bases between. The germline V gene has CDR1 SGHRS and CDR2 YFSETQ. CDR3 size: 12 residues. This clone was picked up a small number of times. Only in-frame clones appear in the TCRdb table, and some are missing; sequencing was by immunoSEQ multiplex PCR. Found here are nearly 100,000 clones, approximately 84% of them singletons; the top ten hold 17%. This clonotype originated in a woman aged 60 to 75 with acute or convalescent COVID-19. The rearrangement joins TRBV5-1 to TRBJ2-7; weak D call: TRBD1 (6 bases). What was sequenced was peripheral blood. The DNA of the CDR3 is TGCGCCAGCAGCATAGACAGGCGCGAGCAGTACTTC. Residues: CASSIDRREQYF.